A single sample is the source of the 21 T cell receptor beta chains below, sequenced in a study of cytomegalovirus exposure and HLA in healthy donors. The PCR had 60 Vbeta and 13 Jbeta primers. Libraries were prepared by immunoSEQ multiplex PCR; TCRdb keeps only in-frame clonotypes and omits some of them. The profile shows under 250,000 clones, roughly 79% of them singletons. Sequencing input: PBMCs. The receptor set was obtained from a male donor in good health and CMV-seronegative.

This clone was counted between two and nine times. The chain uses TRBV27 and TRBJ2-7; 8 bases fit TRBD2. Germline trimming cut 2 bases from V and 5 bases from J; bases unmatched to any gene: 14. Germline-derived CDR1 and CDR2 are MNHEY and SMNVEV (reference sequence). The CDR3 runs to 17 residues. The DNA for the CDR3 is TGTGCCAGCAGTTTAACCCCCTCTCCGGGAGGGCCGCACGAGCAGTACTTC. It encodes CASSLTPSPGGPHEQYF.

The genes are TRBV5-4 and TRBJ2-1, with TRBD1 matching over 8 bases. In germline, CDR1 is SGHNT, CDR2 YYREEE (reference sequence). The CDR3 contains 13 residues. V was clipped by 3 bases and J by 7 bases; unmatched bases: 3. The CDR3 DNA follows: TGTGCCAGCAGCTCCCGGACAGGGAATGAGCAGTTCTTC. Translation gives CASSSRTGNEQFF.

This clone has a handful of counts. V usage is TRBV6-1 and J usage is TRBJ2-3, with TRBD2 as a possible D gene (6 bases). Germline V gives CDR1 MNHNS, CDR2 SASEGT. The CDR3 length is 14 residues. Trimming removed 3 bases at V and 0 bases at J, with 7 bases between. This CDR3 is CASSDGGSTDTQYF. The CDR3 DNA follows: TGTGCCAGCAGTGATGGGGGGAGCACAGATACGCAGTATTTT.

This clone was observed a single time. This chain links TRBV7-4 with TRBJ2-7; 13 bases align to TRBD2. Trimming took 3 bases from V and 2 from J; bases not matched to a gene: 1. In germline, CDR1 is SGHVT, CDR2 SQSDAQ. The CDR3 runs to 15 residues. CDR3 bases: TGTGCCAGCAGCTTTGGACTAGCGGGGGCCTACGAGCAGTACTTC. This sequence encodes CASSFGLAGAYEQYF.

V gene TRBV5-1 combines with J gene TRBJ2-3; D might be TRBD1 (6 bases). The CDR3 extends over 15 amino acids. V was pared by 0 bases and J by 2 bases, with 10 bases between. CDR1 and CDR2 (germline): SGHRS, YFSETQ. The CDR3 nucleotides read TGCGCCAGCAGCTTGGAAGGGACATACACAGATACGCAGTATTTT. It yields the protein CASSLEGTYTDTQYF.

This clone was observed a handful of times. J is TRBJ1-1 and V is TRBV14; possibly TRBD1 for D (5 bases). CDR1 is SGHDN, CDR2 FVKESK, per germline. The germline V and J ends were trimmed by 4 bases and 5 bases, with 17 bases remaining between them. CDR3 length: 15 residues. Here the CDR3 reads CASSPPPGFGTEAFF. CDR3 DNA: TGTGCCAGCAGCCCGCCCCCAGGGTTTGGTACTGAAGCTTTCTTT.

The chain uses TRBV4-3 and TRBJ2-7, with 9 nucleotides matching TRBD2. V lost 0 bases, J lost 2 bases, and 20 bases stayed unmatched. CDR3 length: 21 residues. From germline, CDR1 is LGHNA and CDR2 YSLEER. The DNA for the CDR3 is TGCGCCAGCAGCCAAGATCTTAGTGACACGGCTGAGCGGGAGGCCCCCTACGAGCAGTACTTC. As protein: CASSQDLSDTAEREAPYEQYF.

The V call is TRBV29-1, the J call TRBJ1-2; 8 bases fit TRBD1. Germline loops: CDR1 SQVTM, CDR2 ANQGSEA. J was trimmed by 8 bases and V by 7 bases; bases with no gene match: 9. CDR3 length: 12 amino acids. The CDR3 nucleotides are TGCAGCGCAGACAGGGGAGAACGGGGCTACACCTTC. Encoded protein: CSADRGERGYTF.

V and J are TRBV2 and TRBJ1-1, with 7 bases lining up with TRBD1. The germline CDR1 and CDR2 sequences are SNHLY and FYNNEI. This CDR3 is 15 amino acids long. V shed 7 bases and J 3 bases; nucleotides not matched to a gene: 11. This chain's CDR3 is CASTGVSRGDTEAFF. In DNA, the CDR3 is TGTGCCAGCACAGGGGTCTCCAGGGGGGACACTGAAGCTTTCTTT.

The chain combines TRBV6-4 with TRBJ2-3; 8 bases are shared with TRBD2. Per germline, CDR1 MRHNA and CDR2 SNTAGT. V gave up 3 bases and J gave up 4 bases; unmatched junction bases: 3. The CDR3 runs to 14 residues. CDR3 residues: CASSEAGVPDTQYF. CDR3 DNA sequence: TGTGCCAGCAGTGAAGCGGGAGTCCCAGATACGCAGTATTTT.

The chain is built from TRBV7-2 and TRBJ2-7; 7 bases map to TRBD1. V lost 5 bases, J lost 3 bases, and 7 bases stayed unmatched. Germline V gene sequence: CDR1 SGHTA, CDR2 FQGNSA. The CDR3 extends over 14 amino acids. CDR3 sequence (DNA): TGTGCCAGCAGCCCCCGGGACAGTCACTACGAGCAGTACTTC. Its translation is CASSPRDSHYEQYF.

The chain couples TRBV29-1 to TRBJ1-3; no clear D gene. Germline CDR1 reads SQVTM; CDR2 reads ANQGSEA. There are 13 residues in the CDR3. Trimming pared 4 bases from V and 4 bases from J, leaving 11 bases between. The CDR3 loop is CSVGMAPGNTIYF. The CDR3 region has the DNA TGCAGCGTTGGCATGGCCCCGGGAAACACCATATATTTT.

The chain joins TRBV5-1 to TRBJ2-7; weak D call: TRBD1 (5 bases). Per the germline V gene, CDR1 is SGHRS and CDR2 is YFSETQ. V lost 0 bases, J lost 5 bases, and 9 bases lay in between. This CDR3 comprises 13 residues. The CDR3 protein is CASSLVSRDEQYF. For the CDR3, the DNA is TGCGCCAGCAGCTTGGTAAGCAGGGACGAGCAGTACTTC.

The rearrangement links TRBV29-1 to TRBJ2-3; 9 nucleotides match TRBD2. The V and J ends lost 8 bases and 1 base, in that order; junction bases with no gene match: 10. Germline assignment: CDR1 SQVTM and CDR2 ANQGSEA. This CDR3 has 15 residues. The CDR3 here is CSSEIAGVGTDTQYF. Here the CDR3 DNA reads TGCAGCTCGGAGATAGCGGGAGTGGGCACAGATACGCAGTATTTT.

Note on this clone: In the same sample, other DNA sequences code for this CDR3. V gene TRBV18 combines with J gene TRBJ2-1; TRBD2 aligns across 8 bases. The germline V gene has CDR1 KGHSH and CDR2 LQKENI. V was pared by 2 bases and J by 8 bases, with 8 bases of the junction left unmatched. The CDR3 is 15 amino acids. CDR3 nucleotides: TGTGCCAGCTCACCAGGACTAGCCGGAGGCGATGAGCAGTTCTTC. Translating it yields CASSPGLAGGDEQFF.

V is TRBV5-1 and J is TRBJ2-5, with D unresolved. The J call may be in error: the DNA end matches TRBJ2-7 better. The CDR3 has 12 amino acids. The germline CDR1 and CDR2 sequences are SGHRS and YFSETQ. The CDR3 is CASSSSSYEQYF. The CDR3 nucleotides read TGCGCCAGCAGCTCGAGCTCCTACGAGCAGTACTTC.

There are a few counts of this clone. The V gene is TRBV28, the J gene TRBJ2-1; no firm D call. Trimming removed 6 bases from V and 4 bases from J, with 13 bases in between. The CDR3 has 14 residues. Germline lookup yields CDR1 MDHEN and CDR2 SYDVKM. As DNA, the CDR3 is TGTGCCAGCAGAGACTTGGAATTTTACAATGAGCAGTTCTTC. Residues: CASRDLEFYNEQFF.

The chain joins TRBV9 to TRBJ2-1; 7 bases map to TRBD2. J was trimmed by 1 base and V by 4 bases; bases with no gene match: 5. Looked up from germline, CDR1 is SGDLS and CDR2 is YYNGEE. CDR3 length equals 15 residues. The CDR3 DNA is TGTGCCAGCAGCCTCCGGGGGGAATCCTACAATGAGCAGTTCTTC. Its protein product is CASSLRGESYNEQFF.

The chain uses TRBV28 and TRBJ1-1; perhaps TRBD1 as D (5 bases). V was trimmed by 7 bases and J by 0 bases, leaving 12 bases between them. The germline CDR1 and CDR2 sequences are MDHEN and SYDVKM. The CDR3 runs 14 residues. The CDR3: CASTTRQMNTEAFF. CDR3 DNA sequence: TGTGCCAGCACCACTCGACAGATGAACACTGAAGCTTTCTTT.

The V gene is TRBV5-1, the J gene TRBJ1-1; possibly TRBD1 for D (5 bases). The CDR3 has 13 amino acids. Germline lookup yields CDR1 SGHRS and CDR2 YFSETQ. Trimming stripped 4 bases from V and 3 bases from J, with 10 bases between. CDR3 region: CASSPWGDTEAFF. CDR3 sequence (DNA): TGCGCCAGCAGCCCGTGGGGGGACACTGAAGCTTTCTTT.

This clone was picked up a small number of times. In DNA, the CDR3 is TGTGCCAGCAGTTTACCTCCGGTAGGGACAGGGGTCCGATACGAGCAGTACTTC. Amino acid sequence: CASSLPPVGTGVRYEQYF. The chain combines TRBV27 with TRBJ2-7, with TRBD1 matching over 10 bases. V gave up 2 bases and J gave up 4 bases; unmatched junction bases: 14. Germline-derived CDR1 and CDR2 are MNHEY and SMNVEV (reference sequence). CDR3 length: 18 amino acids.